The 22 T cell receptor beta chains below were found in one sample sequenced in a study of T cells in Graves' hyperthyroidism and ophthalmopathy (dated by TCRdb to between 2019 and 2020). To prepare the library, multiplex PCR was applied. Sequencing was carried out with an Illumina HiSeq 2000. The TCR beta CDR3 regions were amplified from the RNA transcripts. For the first round of RT-PCR on the TCR CDR3, the HTBI primer set was used together with the Qiagen OneStep RT-PCR kit. TCRdb's own reprocessing of the public reads used fastp at Q25 and MiXCR and kept productive beta chains. All rows with the same CDR3 protein become a single entry with the most common DNA and genes. This sample is represented by around 380,000 distinct CDR3 sequences; around an eighth of them were singletons. The biggest ten clones account for 20% to 25% of the sample. Specimen: blood. The source is a man aged 25 to 45 with Graves' hyperthyroidism that later progressed to Graves' ophthalmopathy.

In its sample, this clonotype was seen a few times. This chain connects TRBV7-9 to TRBJ2-7, with D perhaps TRBD2 (5 bases). The CDR3 is made up of 16 amino acids. Trimming shortened V by 5 bases and J by 3 bases, and 20 bases separated the two germline ends. Germline-derived CDR1 and CDR2 are SEHNR and FQNEAQ (reference sequence). DNA for the CDR3: TGTGCCAGCAGCCTGGGCCCCCGGGAAGACATCTACGAGCAGTACTTC. It specifies CASSLGPREDIYEQYF. The full variable domain, in which reference TRBV7-9 and TRBJ2-7 provide the parts outside the CDR3, is DTGVSQNPRHKITKRGQNVTFRCDPISEHNRLYWYRQTLGQGPEFLTYFQNEAQLEKSRLLSDRFSAERPKGSFSTLEIQRTEQGDSAMYLCASSLGPREDIYEQYFGPGTRLTVT.

This chain joins TRBV20-1 and TRBJ1-6; a weak D match, TRBD1 (5 bases). This CDR3 has 14 residues. Germline V lookup: CDR1 DFQATT, CDR2 SNEGSKA (reference sequence). V lost 6 bases and J lost 6, with 15 bases in between. The CDR3 nucleotides read TGCAGTGCCCCTATGGGCAGGGTTAATTCACCCCTCCACTTT. It specifies CSAPMGRVNSPLHF.

The table lists this clonotype with many counts. The chain is built from TRBV11-2 and TRBJ1-1; tentatively, D is TRBD1 (6 bases). The CDR3 sequence is 13 residues long. Germline CDR1 reads SGHAT; CDR2 reads FQNNGV. V lost 1 base and J lost 6, with 9 bases in between. CDR3 region: CASSLAGVSEAFF. In DNA form, the CDR3 reads TGTGCCAGCAGCTTAGCAGGGGTTTCTGAAGCTTTCTTT.

The chain combines TRBV2 with TRBJ2-2, with 8 nucleotides matching TRBD2. Germline loops: CDR1 SNHLY, CDR2 FYNNEI. There are 15 residues in the CDR3. With V trimmed by 1 base and J by 5 bases, 3 bases remained unmatched. The CDR3: CASSEEGTRTGELFF. The DNA of the CDR3 is TGTGCCAGCAGTGAAGAAGGGACTAGGACCGGGGAGCTGTTTTTT.

This clonotype was seen many times. This chain uses TRBV12-3 or TRBV12-4 with TRBJ2-5; D is uncertain. The CDR3 runs 14 residues. The V end lost 5 bases, the J end lost 4 bases, and 14 bases lay between the germline ends. As DNA, the CDR3 is TGTGCCAGCAGTAACATAGCAGAAAGAGAGACCCAGTACTTC. Residues: CASSNIAERETQYF.

This clonotype has ten or more counts. The rearrangement links TRBV2 to TRBJ2-5; 7 bases agree with TRBD2. CDR1 is SNHLY, CDR2 FYNNEI, per germline. Germline trimming cut 3 bases from V and 1 base from J; bases unmatched to any gene: 8. This CDR3 has 16 residues. CDR3: CASSDRAGPFQETQYF. The CDR3 DNA reads as TGTGCCAGCAGTGATCGAGCGGGGCCTTTCCAAGAGACCCAGTACTTC.

This clonotype was seen more than once but under ten times. V usage is TRBV18 and J usage is TRBJ1-2; 10 nucleotides line up with TRBD1. J lost 4 bases, V lost 6 bases, and 2 bases had no gene match. The CDR3 consists of 13 residues. Germline values: CDR1 KGHSH, CDR2 LQKENI. In DNA form, the CDR3 reads TGTGCCAGCTCGACAGGGGGCTCCTATGGCTACACCTTC. Its translation: CASSTGGSYGYTF.

This clonotype was recorded many times. The chain links TRBV7-9 to TRBJ2-2; 7 bases fit TRBD2. This CDR3 contains 16 residues. The junction had 12 bases not matched to a gene; V was cut back by 5 bases and J by 6 bases. Germline loops: CDR1 SEHNR, CDR2 FQNEAQ (reference sequence). The chain's CDR3 is CASSPLGLVSAGELFF. The CDR3 DNA reads TGTGCCAGCAGCCCATTAGGACTAGTTTCTGCCGGGGAGCTGTTTTTT.

This clonotype occurred many times. The chain links TRBV11-2 to TRBJ2-7; possibly TRBD2 for D (7 bases). The CDR3 contains 15 residues. Trimming cost V 1 base and J 3 bases, with 13 bases left between them. CDR1 is SGHAT and CDR2 is FQNNGV in the germline V gene. The CDR3 bases are TGTGCCAGCAGCTTAGGGCGGGGGCTGTTCTACGAGCAGTACTTC. Amino acid sequence: CASSLGRGLFYEQYF.

V usage is TRBV4-2 and J usage is TRBJ1-4; unclear D gene. CDR3 length equals 16 residues. V was shortened by 1 base and J by 7 bases, with 16 bases between the two germline ends. Germline CDR1 is LGHNA and CDR2 is YNFKEQ. The DNA of the CDR3 is TGTGCCAGCAGCCAAGTTCGGGGAAACAGTCCTGAAAAACTGTTTTTT. Encoded protein: CASSQVRGNSPEKLFF.

V is TRBV5-1 and J is TRBJ2-7; D possibly corresponds to TRBD2 (5 bases). The CDR3 has 13 amino acids. In germline, CDR1 is SGHRS, CDR2 YFSETQ. V dropped 4 bases and J dropped 1 base, with 9 bases sitting between them. CDR3 DNA: TGCGCCAGCAGCGTGGGAGCGTCCTACGAGCAGTACTTC. Translated: CASSVGASYEQYF.

This chain connects TRBV19 to TRBJ2-2; tentatively, D is TRBD1 (5 bases). The CDR3 length is 13 residues. Looked up from germline, CDR1 is LNHDA and CDR2 is SQIVND (reference sequence). Trimming took 3 bases from V and 7 from J, leaving 9 bases between them. The chain's CDR3 is CASSIWGGGELFF. The CDR3 DNA reads TGTGCCAGTAGTATCTGGGGCGGCGGGGAGCTGTTTTTT.

This clonotype was counted at least ten times. The V gene is TRBV18, the J gene TRBJ1-4; D call uncertain. CDR3 length: 14 amino acids. CDR1 is KGHSH and CDR2 is LQKENI in the germline V gene. With 0 bases removed from V and 7 bases from J, the gap between germline ends came to 9 bases. CDR3 in DNA: TGTGCCAGCTCACCACCACGGACTGGTGAAAAACTGTTTTTT. Translating it yields CASSPPRTGEKLFF.

This clonotype came up a few times. The chain recombines TRBV7-9 with TRBJ2-1; D is unresolved. The CDR3 has 11 residues. V was shortened by 6 bases and J by 8 bases, with 8 bases between the two germline ends. CDR1 and CDR2 (germline): SEHNR, FQNEAQ (reference sequence). The CDR3: CASRLLYEQFF. The CDR3 bases are TGTGCCAGCAGGTTACTTTATGAGCAGTTCTTC.

This clonotype was picked up many times. The genes are TRBV28 and TRBJ2-3; TRBD1 agrees at 7 bases. The V and J ends lost 6 bases and 5 bases, in that order; junction bases with no gene match: 8. Germline loops: CDR1 MDHEN, CDR2 SYDVKM. CDR3 length: 14 residues. Here the CDR3 DNA reads TGTGCCAGCAGCTCCACAGGGGCGGGAGATACGCAGTATTTT. Translated, it gives CASSSTGAGDTQYF. Looking up the rest from reference TRBV28 and TRBJ2-3 gives the full variable domain: DVKVTQSSRYLVKRTGEKVFLECVQDMDHENMFWYRQDPGLGLRLIYFSYDVKMKEKGDIPEGYSVSREKKERFSLILESASTNQTSMYLCASSSTGAGDTQYFGPGTRLTVL.

The rearrangement joins TRBV7-8 to TRBJ1-5, with D perhaps TRBD1 (6 bases). Per germline, CDR1 SGHVS and CDR2 FQNEAQ. V lost 4 bases, J lost 0 bases, and 10 bases lay in between. The CDR3 contains 15 residues. The CDR3: CASSSNRDSNQPQHF. Here the CDR3 DNA reads TGTGCCAGCAGCTCAAACAGGGATAGCAATCAGCCCCAGCATTTT.

This clonotype was picked up many times. The genes are TRBV20-1 and TRBJ2-7; 11 nucleotides agree with TRBD1. V was pared by 6 bases and J by 6 bases, with 7 bases of the junction left unmatched. CDR1 is DFQATT and CDR2 is SNEGSKA in the germline V gene (reference sequence). This CDR3 contains 13 residues. The DNA for the CDR3 is TGCAGTGCCGATGGCGGACAGGGGGCCGAGCAGTACTTC. It is translated as CSADGGQGAEQYF.

This chain uses TRBV7-9 with TRBJ2-3; 12 positions match TRBD2. V was clipped by 5 bases and J by 6 bases; unmatched bases: 6. Germline CDR1 is SEHNR and CDR2 is FQNEAQ (reference sequence). The CDR3 has 15 residues. Here the CDR3 reads CASSPLAGGQDTQYF. As DNA, the CDR3 is TGTGCCAGCAGCCCCCTAGCGGGAGGGCAGGATACGCAGTATTTT.

This clonotype was recorded a few times. The rearrangement joins TRBV16 to TRBJ2-1; TRBD1 might be the D (6 bases). The CDR3 sequence is 16 residues long. Trimming removed 8 bases from V and 5 bases from J, with 22 bases in between. Germline assignment: CDR1 KGHSY and CDR2 FQNENV. The CDR3 nucleotides are TGTGCCAGCGGCCTCCCCCCCCGACAGGTCCACAATGAGCAGTTCTTC. Translating gives CASGLPPRQVHNEQFF.

This clonotype occurred many times. The genes are TRBV6-2 or TRBV6-3 and TRBJ2-1, with 10 bases fitting TRBD1. The CDR3 is 17 amino acids. Germline CDR1 and CDR2: MNHEY and SVGEGT. The V segment lost 2 bases and the J segment 8 bases; nucleotides outside the gene matches: 12. Here the CDR3 reads CASSYGIPGTGEDEQFF. As DNA, the CDR3 is TGTGCCAGCAGTTACGGGATCCCCGGGACAGGGGAGGATGAGCAGTTCTTC.

This clonotype was picked up many times. The V gene is TRBV7-9, the J gene TRBJ2-2; 9 bases agree with TRBD1. CDR1 is SEHNR and CDR2 is FQNEAQ in the germline V gene (reference sequence). Trimming removed 2 bases from V and 7 bases from J; junction bases left unmatched: 11. CDR3 length: 17 amino acids. CDR3 loop: CASSLTGTGPFGGELFF. CDR3 sequence (DNA): TGTGCCAGCAGCTTAACCGGGACAGGGCCCTTCGGCGGGGAGCTGTTTTTT.

This clonotype has a count of ten or more. CDR3 DNA sequence: TGTGCCAGCAGTTACTCCCCCTTGGGGTACGAGCAGTACTTC. Translated: CASSYSPLGYEQYF. This chain joins TRBV6-6 and TRBJ2-7; D is uncertain. V was pared by 0 bases and J by 4 bases, with 10 bases between. The V gene's germline CDR1 is MNHNY and CDR2 SVGAGI (reference sequence). CDR3 size: 14 residues.